Listed here is a single T cell receptor (beta chain). What it binds is unknown. The sample comes from a study of cytomegalovirus exposure and HLA in healthy donors. In the study overall: As an earlier analysis found, about 200 million T cells yielded 117 million unique TCR beta sequences.

Researchers ran the PCR with 60 Vbeta and 13 Jbeta primers. Profiling relied on immunoSEQ multiplex PCR, and the TCRdb table lists in-frame clones only, not all of them. The data show roughly 180,000 clones, with approximately 78% seen just once and approximately 13% held by the top ten. Study outcomes and limitations: Confirmation was obtained in vitro that a few CMV-associated chains are specific for CMV antigens.

Germline loops: CDR1 MNHNY, CDR2 SVGAGI (reference sequence). V lost 5 bases, J lost 8 bases, and 10 bases stayed unmatched. CDR3 length equals 14 residues. The specimen sequenced was PBMCs. The genes are TRBV6-6 and TRBJ1-2; 8 nucleotides agree with TRBD1. The TCR was taken from a woman aged 45 to 65 in good health and CMV-seropositive. CDR3 residues: CASSQKGTGGGYTF. The CDR3 nucleotides are TGTGCCAGCAGTCAAAAGGGGACAGGAGGCGGCTACACCTTC.